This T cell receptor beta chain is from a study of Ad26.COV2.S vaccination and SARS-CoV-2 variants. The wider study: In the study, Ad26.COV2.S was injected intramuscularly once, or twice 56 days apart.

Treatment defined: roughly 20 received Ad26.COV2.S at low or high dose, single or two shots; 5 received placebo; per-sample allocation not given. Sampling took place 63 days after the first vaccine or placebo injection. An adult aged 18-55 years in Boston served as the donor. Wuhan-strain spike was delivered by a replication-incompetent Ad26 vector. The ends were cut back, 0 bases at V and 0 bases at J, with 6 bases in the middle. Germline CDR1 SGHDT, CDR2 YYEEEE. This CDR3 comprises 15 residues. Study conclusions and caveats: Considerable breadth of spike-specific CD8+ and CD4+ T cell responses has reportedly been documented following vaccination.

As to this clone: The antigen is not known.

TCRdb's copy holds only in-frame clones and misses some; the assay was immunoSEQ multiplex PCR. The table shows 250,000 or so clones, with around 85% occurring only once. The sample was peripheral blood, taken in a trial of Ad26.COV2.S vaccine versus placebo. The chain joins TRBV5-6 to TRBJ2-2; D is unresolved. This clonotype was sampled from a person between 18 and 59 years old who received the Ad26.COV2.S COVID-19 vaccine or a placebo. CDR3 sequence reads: CASSLGVSNTGELFF. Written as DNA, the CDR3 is TGTGCCAGCAGCTTGGGGGTTTCGAACACCGGGGAGCTGTTTTTT.